Each of the 21 T cell receptor beta chains below was sequenced from the same sample in a study of blood T cell repertoires in COVID-19. Clones were read by immunoSEQ multiplex PCR, and TCRdb kept only the in-frame ones, dropping some. Of approximately 250,000 clones listed, more than 80% are singletons. The sample consisted of peripheral blood. All receptors come from a man younger than 45 who had recovered from COVID-19.

The chain combines TRBV21-1 with TRBJ1-1. TRBV21-1 is shown as a pseudogene. The CDR3 is 12 amino acids. CDR3 DNA: TGTGCCAGCACCTACGGTAGAACTGAAGCTTTCTTT. Translated, it gives CASTYGRTEAFF.

V is TRBV18 and J is TRBJ1-4, with 8 bases fitting TRBD1. CDR1 KGHSH and CDR2 LQKENI come from the germline V gene. The CDR3 length is 16 residues. J lost 10 bases, V lost 3 bases, and 13 bases had no gene match. CDR3 amino acids: CASSPSGQGARGKLFF. For the CDR3, the DNA is TGTGCCAGCTCACCGTCCGGACAGGGAGCCCGAGGAAAACTGTTTTTT.

This chain links TRBV6-5 with TRBJ2-7; 11 positions match TRBD1. V lost 5 bases to trimming and J lost 3 bases; unmatched junction nucleotides: 6. The CDR3 totals 15 residues. Germline lookup yields CDR1 MNHEY and CDR2 SVGAGI. Here the CDR3 reads CASSPRDRGNYEQYF. The CDR3 coding sequence is TGTGCCAGCAGTCCCCGGGACAGGGGGAACTACGAGCAGTACTTC.

About this clone itself: This CDR3 is also generated by other DNA sequences in the sample. The rearrangement links TRBV6-5 to TRBJ1-2; weak D call: TRBD1 (5 bases). The CDR3 is 12 residues long. V lost 4 bases and J lost 2, with 5 bases in between. Per germline, CDR1 MNHEY and CDR2 SVGAGI. CDR3 sequence: CASSSGNYGYTF. For the CDR3, the DNA is TGTGCCAGCAGTTCAGGGAACTATGGCTACACCTTC.

The CDR3 loop is CASSLARGVFGKLFF. In nucleotides, the CDR3 is TGCGCCAGCAGCTTGGCCAGGGGAGTTTTTGGAAAACTGTTTTTT. The rearrangement uses TRBV5-1 and TRBJ1-4, with D possibly matching TRBD1 (6 bases). Germline CDR1 and CDR2: SGHRS and YFSETQ. The CDR3 contains 15 residues. Trimming took off 0 bases at V and 10 bases at J, with 16 bases between the two ends.

The chain uses TRBV5-6 and TRBJ1-2; tentative D call: TRBD1 (5 bases). The CDR3 is made up of 14 amino acids. Trimming removed 4 bases from V and 0 bases from J, with 10 bases in between. Germline V gene lookup returns CDR1 SGHDT and CDR2 YYEEEE. Here the CDR3 DNA reads TGTGCCAGCAGCCCGACAGTTCCTAACTATGGCTACACCTTC. This encodes CASSPTVPNYGYTF. The variable domain in full, with the rest retrieved from reference TRBV5-6 and TRBJ1-2, is DAGVTQSPTHLIKTRGQQVTLRCSPKSGHDTVSWYQQALGQGPQFIFQYYEEEERQRGNFPDRFSGHQFPNYSSELNVNALLLGDSALYLCASSPTVPNYGYTFGSGTRLTVV.

This chain uses TRBV18 with TRBJ1-1, with D unresolved. CDR1 and CDR2 (germline): KGHSH, LQKENI. Trimming left V 2 bases short and J 0 bases short, with 10 bases between. The CDR3 covers 15 residues. As DNA, the CDR3 is TGTGCCAGCTCACCAGGGGAGAGGGTGAACACTGAAGCTTTCTTT. As protein: CASSPGERVNTEAFF.

This chain connects TRBV6-5 to TRBJ1-2; TRBD1 matches 7 bases. V dropped 6 bases and J dropped 4; count of bases not matched to a gene: 11. This CDR3 is built from 15 residues. The germline V gene encodes CDR1 MNHEY and CDR2 SVGAGI. The DNA of the CDR3 is TGTGCCAGCAGCAACCTGGACAGGCGACTCTATGGCTACACCTTC. The encoded protein is CASSNLDRRLYGYTF.

The chain has TRBV2 and TRBJ2-7; tentative D call: TRBD2 (6 bases). Per the germline V gene, CDR1 is SNHLY and CDR2 is FYNNEI. Deletions cut 3 bases from V and 0 bases from J, with 18 bases between. CDR3 length: 17 residues. This CDR3 reads CASSEWPGGGASYEQYF. CDR3 coding DNA: TGTGCCAGCAGTGAGTGGCCCGGAGGCGGGGCCTCCTACGAGCAGTACTTC.

The CDR3 DNA follows: TGTGCCAGCAGCTTACTGACAGGGGAAAATGAAAAACTGTTTTTT. Translation: CASSLLTGENEKLFF. This chain links TRBV7-9 with TRBJ1-4; 8 bases are shared with TRBD1. Germline CDR1 is SEHNR and CDR2 is FQNEAQ (reference sequence). V shed 2 bases and J 5 bases; nucleotides not matched to a gene: 4. CDR3 size: 15 residues.

The V call is TRBV2, the J call TRBJ1-2, with D perhaps matching TRBD1 (5 bases). Trimming took off 7 bases at V and 1 base at J, with 13 bases between the two ends. Germline CDR1 and CDR2: SNHLY and FYNNEI. The CDR3 runs to 14 residues. The CDR3 spells CASIRDSVNYGYTF. The CDR3 nucleotides are TGTGCCAGCATACGGGACTCCGTTAACTATGGCTACACCTTC.

This rearrangement joins TRBV7-2 to TRBJ2-1, with TRBD2 matching 13 bases. Germline V gene data show CDR1 as SGHTA and CDR2 as FQGNSA. V lost 5 bases, J lost 10 bases, and 17 bases stayed unmatched. The CDR3 spans 18 residues. Here the CDR3 reads CASSTGTSGALAQGEQFF. CDR3 coding DNA: TGTGCCAGCAGCACCGGGACTAGCGGGGCTTTAGCTCAGGGAGAGCAGTTCTTC. The whole variable domain, remainder taken from reference TRBV7-2 and TRBJ2-1, is GAGVSQSPSNKVTEKGKDVELRCDPISGHTALYWYRQSLGQGLEFLIYFQGNSAPDKSGLPSDRFSAERTGGSVSTLTIQRTQQEDSAVYLCASSTGTSGALAQGEQFFGPGTRLTVL.

This clone was detected only a few times. V and J are TRBV4-1 and TRBJ2-1, with 9 bases fitting TRBD2. Germline V CDR1 and CDR2: MGHRA, YSYEKL. This CDR3 spans 17 amino acids. V lost 1 base, J lost 7 bases, and 11 bases stayed unmatched. CDR3 DNA sequence: TGCGCCAGCAGCCAAGGAATAGCGGGGGCCTCAGAAAATGAGCAGTTCTTC. Protein product: CASSQGIAGASENEQFF.

The V call is TRBV5-4, the J call TRBJ2-3; 7 nucleotides agree with TRBD2. V lost 0 bases to trimming and J lost 4 bases; unmatched junction nucleotides: 5. The germline CDR1 and CDR2 sequences are SGHNT and YYREEE (reference sequence). There are 15 residues in the CDR3. The CDR3 here is CASSLAGGSADTQYF. DNA for the CDR3: TGTGCCAGCAGCTTGGCGGGGGGAAGCGCAGATACGCAGTATTTT. The variable domain in full, completed from reference TRBV5-4 and TRBJ2-3, reads ETGVTQSPTHLIKTRGQQVTLRCSSQSGHNTVSWYQQALGQGPQFIFQYYREEENGRGNFPPRFSGLQFPNYSSELNVNALELDDSALYLCASSLAGGSADTQYFGPGTRLTVL.

This chain links TRBV6-5 with TRBJ2-7; D gene ambiguous. Germline-derived CDR1 and CDR2 are MNHEY and SVGAGI. The CDR3 spans 11 residues. Trimming stripped 0 bases from V and 7 bases from J, with 4 bases between. The CDR3 reads CASSYSREQYF. The CDR3 DNA reads as TGTGCCAGCAGTTACTCGAGGGAGCAGTACTTC.

This chain joins TRBV5-4 and TRBJ2-5; D is unclear. V was shortened by 4 bases and J by 0 bases, with 16 bases between the two germline ends. The CDR3 loop spans 16 amino acids. CDR1 SGHNT and CDR2 YYREEE come from the germline V gene (reference sequence). The DNA of the CDR3 is TGTGCCAGCAGCGATTACAGTAGAACCTACCAAGAGACCCAGTACTTC. Protein: CASSDYSRTYQETQYF.

The chain recombines TRBV7-9 with TRBJ2-1, with D maybe TRBD1 (5 bases). Germline CDR1 reads SEHNR; CDR2 reads FQNEAQ (reference sequence). V was trimmed by 1 base and J by 7 bases, leaving 8 bases between them. There are 13 residues in the CDR3. The DNA of the CDR3 is TGTGCCAGCAGCTTAGGGGGCATTAATGAGCAGTTCTTC. Protein sequence: CASSLGGINEQFF.

The genes are TRBV3-1 (or the pseudogene TRBV3-2) and TRBJ1-2; D call uncertain. Germline CDR1 is LGHDT and CDR2 is YNNKEL (reference sequence). V was clipped by 1 base and J by 4 bases, with 7 bases between them. The CDR3 runs 13 residues. The CDR3 DNA is TGTGCCAGCAGCCAAGGACATTTCTATGGCTACACCTTC. Its translation: CASSQGHFYGYTF.

CDR3 loop: CASSMWTEGSYEQYF. CDR3 nucleotide sequence: TGTGCCAGTAGTATGTGGACAGAAGGGTCCTACGAGCAGTACTTC. The J gene is TRBJ2-7, the V gene TRBV19; weak D call: TRBD1 (6 bases). Germline loops: CDR1 LNHDA, CDR2 SQIVND (reference sequence). Trimming cost V 3 bases and J 1 base, with 13 bases left between them. The CDR3 totals 15 residues.

This sequence joins TRBV28 and TRBJ1-2, with 7 nucleotides matching TRBD1. The length of the CDR3 is 13 residues. J was trimmed by 5 bases and V by 4 bases; bases with no gene match: 4. Germline V CDR1 and CDR2: MDHEN, SYDVKM. The CDR3 DNA follows: TGTGCCAGCAGTTCGACAGGGAAGTATGGCTACACCTTC. Amino acid sequence: CASSSTGKYGYTF.

V gene TRBV4-2 combines with J gene TRBJ2-1; 9 positions match TRBD1. Germline CDR1 reads LGHNA; CDR2 reads YNFKEQ. The length of the CDR3 is 18 residues. The V and J ends lost 0 bases and 4 bases, in that order; junction bases with no gene match: 10. CDR3 in DNA: TGTGCCAGCAGCCAAGATCTTCCCAGGGACAGGGAATACAATGAGCAGTTCTTC. This gives the protein CASSQDLPRDREYNEQFF.